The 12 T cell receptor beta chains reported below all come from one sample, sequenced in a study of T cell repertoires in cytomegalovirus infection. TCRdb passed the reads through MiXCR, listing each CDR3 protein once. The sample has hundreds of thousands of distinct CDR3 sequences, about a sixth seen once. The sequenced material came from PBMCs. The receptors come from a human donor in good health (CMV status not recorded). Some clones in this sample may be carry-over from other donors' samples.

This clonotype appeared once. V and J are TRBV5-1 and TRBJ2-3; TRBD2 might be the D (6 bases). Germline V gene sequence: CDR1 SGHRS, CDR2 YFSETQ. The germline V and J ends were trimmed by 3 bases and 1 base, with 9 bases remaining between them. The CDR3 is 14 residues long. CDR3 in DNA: TGCGCCAGCAGCTGGCGGGGCCGCACAGATACGCAGTATTTT. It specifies CASSWRGRTDTQYF. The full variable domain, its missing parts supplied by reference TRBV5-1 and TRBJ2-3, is KAGVTQTPRYLIKTRGQQVTLSCSPISGHRSVSWYQQTPGQGLQFLFEYFSETQRNKGNFPGRFSGRQFSNSRSEMNVSTLELGDSALYLCASSWRGRTDTQYFGPGTRLTVL.

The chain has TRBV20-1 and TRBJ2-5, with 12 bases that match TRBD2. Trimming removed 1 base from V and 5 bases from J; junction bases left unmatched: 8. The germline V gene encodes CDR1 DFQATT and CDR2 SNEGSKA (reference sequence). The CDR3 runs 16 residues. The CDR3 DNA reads TGCAGTGCTAGAGGTCAGACTAGCGGGGGAGTGGAGACCCAGTACTTC. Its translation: CSARGQTSGGVETQYF.

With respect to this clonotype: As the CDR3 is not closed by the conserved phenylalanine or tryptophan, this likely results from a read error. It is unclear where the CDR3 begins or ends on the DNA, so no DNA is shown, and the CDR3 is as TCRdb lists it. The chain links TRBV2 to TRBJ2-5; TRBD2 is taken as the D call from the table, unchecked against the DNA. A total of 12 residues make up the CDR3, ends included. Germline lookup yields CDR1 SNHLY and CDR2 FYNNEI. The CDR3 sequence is CASRRLAGDNRA.

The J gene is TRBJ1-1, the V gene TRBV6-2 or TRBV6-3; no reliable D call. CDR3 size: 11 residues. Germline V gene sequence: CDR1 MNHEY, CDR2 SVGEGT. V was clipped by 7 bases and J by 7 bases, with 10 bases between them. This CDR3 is CASNQGGEAFF. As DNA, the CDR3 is TGTGCCAGCAACCAAGGTGGTGAAGCTTTCTTT.

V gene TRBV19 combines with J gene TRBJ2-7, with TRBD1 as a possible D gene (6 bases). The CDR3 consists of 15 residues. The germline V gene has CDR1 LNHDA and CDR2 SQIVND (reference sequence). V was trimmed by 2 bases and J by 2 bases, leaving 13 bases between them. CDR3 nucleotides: TGTGCCAGTAGTATACAAGGGGGAATCACCTACGAGCAGTACTTC. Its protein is CASSIQGGITYEQYF.

CDR3 in amino acids: CSARPGTSGGATETQYF. The CDR3 bases are TGCAGTGCTAGACCCGGGACTAGCGGGGGGGCCACGGAGACCCAGTACTTC. The gene calls are TRBV20-1 and TRBJ2-5; TRBD2 aligns across 16 bases. The CDR3 runs 17 residues. J lost 5 bases, V lost 2 bases, and 8 bases had no gene match. Germline lookup yields CDR1 DFQATT and CDR2 SNEGSKA (reference sequence).

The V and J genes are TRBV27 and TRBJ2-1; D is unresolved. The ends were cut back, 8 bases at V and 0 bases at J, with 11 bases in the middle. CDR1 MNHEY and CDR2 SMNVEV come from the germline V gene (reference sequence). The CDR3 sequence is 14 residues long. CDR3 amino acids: CASSNMSSYNEQFF. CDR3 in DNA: TGTGCCAGCTCCAATATGAGCTCCTACAATGAGCAGTTCTTC.

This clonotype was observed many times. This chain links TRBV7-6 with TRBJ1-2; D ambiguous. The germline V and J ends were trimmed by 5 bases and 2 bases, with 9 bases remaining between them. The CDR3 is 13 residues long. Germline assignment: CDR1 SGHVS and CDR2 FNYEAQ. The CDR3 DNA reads TGTGCCAGCAGCCCAGGACGGAACTATGGCTACACCTTC. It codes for CASSPGRNYGYTF.

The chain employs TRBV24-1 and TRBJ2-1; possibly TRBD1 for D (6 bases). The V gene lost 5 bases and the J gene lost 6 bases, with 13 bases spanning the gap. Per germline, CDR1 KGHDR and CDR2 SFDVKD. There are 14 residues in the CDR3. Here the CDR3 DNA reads TGTGCCACCAGTGGATCGGACAGACCCAATGAGCAGTTCTTC. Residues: CATSGSDRPNEQFF.

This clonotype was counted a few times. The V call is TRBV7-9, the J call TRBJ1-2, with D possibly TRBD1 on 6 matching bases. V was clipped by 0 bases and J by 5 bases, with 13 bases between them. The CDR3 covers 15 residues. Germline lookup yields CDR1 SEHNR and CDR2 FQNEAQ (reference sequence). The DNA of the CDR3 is TGTGCCAGCAGCTTAGCTGCAGGGGAGGGGTATGGCTACACCTTC. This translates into CASSLAAGEGYGYTF.

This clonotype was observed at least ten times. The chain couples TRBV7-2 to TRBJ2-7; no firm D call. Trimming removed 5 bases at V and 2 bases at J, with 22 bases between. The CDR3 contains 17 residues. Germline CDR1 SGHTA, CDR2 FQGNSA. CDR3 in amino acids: CASSSHGVGSLAYEQYF. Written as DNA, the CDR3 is TGTGCCAGCAGCAGTCACGGAGTTGGGTCCCTAGCCTACGAGCAGTACTTC.

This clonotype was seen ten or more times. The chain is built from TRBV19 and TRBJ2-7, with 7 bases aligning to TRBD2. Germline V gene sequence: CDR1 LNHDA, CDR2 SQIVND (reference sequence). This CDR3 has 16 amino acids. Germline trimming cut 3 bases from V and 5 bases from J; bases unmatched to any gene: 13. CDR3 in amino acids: CASSITTRLAIHEQYF. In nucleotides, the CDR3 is TGTGCCAGTAGTATCACGACGAGACTAGCAATCCACGAGCAGTACTTC. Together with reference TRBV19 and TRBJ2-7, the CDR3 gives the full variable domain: DGGITQSPKYLFRKEGQNVTLSCEQNLNHDAMYWYRQDPGQGLRLIYYSQIVNDFQKGDIAEGYSVSREKKESFPLTVTSAQKNPTAFYLCASSITTRLAIHEQYFGPGTRLTVT.